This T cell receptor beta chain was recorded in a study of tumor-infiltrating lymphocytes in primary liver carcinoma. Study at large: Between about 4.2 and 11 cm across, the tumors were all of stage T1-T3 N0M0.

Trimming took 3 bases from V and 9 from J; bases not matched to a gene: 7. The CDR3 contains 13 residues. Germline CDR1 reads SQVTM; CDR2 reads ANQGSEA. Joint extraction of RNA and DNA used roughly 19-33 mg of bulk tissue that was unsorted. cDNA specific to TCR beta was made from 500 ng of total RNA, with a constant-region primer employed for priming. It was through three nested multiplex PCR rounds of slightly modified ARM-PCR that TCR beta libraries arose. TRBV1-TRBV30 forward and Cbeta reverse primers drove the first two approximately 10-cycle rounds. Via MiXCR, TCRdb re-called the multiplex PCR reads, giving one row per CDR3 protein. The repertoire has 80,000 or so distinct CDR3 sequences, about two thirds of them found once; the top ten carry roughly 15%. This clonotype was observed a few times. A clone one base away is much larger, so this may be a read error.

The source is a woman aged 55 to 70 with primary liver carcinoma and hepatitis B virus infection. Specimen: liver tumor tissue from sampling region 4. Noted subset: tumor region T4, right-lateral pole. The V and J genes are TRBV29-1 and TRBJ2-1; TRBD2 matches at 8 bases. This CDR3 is CSVDSAGGGEQFF. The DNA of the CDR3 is TGCAGCGTTGATTCGGCGGGAGGTGGTGAGCAGTTCTTC.